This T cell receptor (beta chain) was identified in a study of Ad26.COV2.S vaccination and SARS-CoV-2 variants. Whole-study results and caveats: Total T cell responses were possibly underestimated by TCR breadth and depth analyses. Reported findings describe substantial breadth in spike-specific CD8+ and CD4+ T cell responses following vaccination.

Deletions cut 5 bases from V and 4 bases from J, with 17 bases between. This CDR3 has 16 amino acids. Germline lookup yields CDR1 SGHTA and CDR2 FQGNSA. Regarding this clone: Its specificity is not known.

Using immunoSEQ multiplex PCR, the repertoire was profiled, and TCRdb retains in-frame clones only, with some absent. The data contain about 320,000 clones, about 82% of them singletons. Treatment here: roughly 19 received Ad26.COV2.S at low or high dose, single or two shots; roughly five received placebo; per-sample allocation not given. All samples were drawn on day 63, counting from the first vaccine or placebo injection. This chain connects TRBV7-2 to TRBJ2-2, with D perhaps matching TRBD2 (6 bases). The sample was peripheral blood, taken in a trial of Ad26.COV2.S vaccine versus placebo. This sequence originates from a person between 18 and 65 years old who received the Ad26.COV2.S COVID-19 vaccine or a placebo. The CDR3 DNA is TGTGCCAGCAGCCCTAGGCGCGGGGCGGGCACCGGGGAGCTGTTTTTT. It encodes CASSPRRGAGTGELFF. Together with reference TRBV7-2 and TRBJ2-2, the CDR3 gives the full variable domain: GAGVSQSPSNKVTEKGKDVELRCDPISGHTALYWYRQSLGQGLEFLIYFQGNSAPDKSGLPSDRFSAERTGGSVSTLTIQRTQQEDSAVYLCASSPRRGAGTGELFFGEGSRLTVL.